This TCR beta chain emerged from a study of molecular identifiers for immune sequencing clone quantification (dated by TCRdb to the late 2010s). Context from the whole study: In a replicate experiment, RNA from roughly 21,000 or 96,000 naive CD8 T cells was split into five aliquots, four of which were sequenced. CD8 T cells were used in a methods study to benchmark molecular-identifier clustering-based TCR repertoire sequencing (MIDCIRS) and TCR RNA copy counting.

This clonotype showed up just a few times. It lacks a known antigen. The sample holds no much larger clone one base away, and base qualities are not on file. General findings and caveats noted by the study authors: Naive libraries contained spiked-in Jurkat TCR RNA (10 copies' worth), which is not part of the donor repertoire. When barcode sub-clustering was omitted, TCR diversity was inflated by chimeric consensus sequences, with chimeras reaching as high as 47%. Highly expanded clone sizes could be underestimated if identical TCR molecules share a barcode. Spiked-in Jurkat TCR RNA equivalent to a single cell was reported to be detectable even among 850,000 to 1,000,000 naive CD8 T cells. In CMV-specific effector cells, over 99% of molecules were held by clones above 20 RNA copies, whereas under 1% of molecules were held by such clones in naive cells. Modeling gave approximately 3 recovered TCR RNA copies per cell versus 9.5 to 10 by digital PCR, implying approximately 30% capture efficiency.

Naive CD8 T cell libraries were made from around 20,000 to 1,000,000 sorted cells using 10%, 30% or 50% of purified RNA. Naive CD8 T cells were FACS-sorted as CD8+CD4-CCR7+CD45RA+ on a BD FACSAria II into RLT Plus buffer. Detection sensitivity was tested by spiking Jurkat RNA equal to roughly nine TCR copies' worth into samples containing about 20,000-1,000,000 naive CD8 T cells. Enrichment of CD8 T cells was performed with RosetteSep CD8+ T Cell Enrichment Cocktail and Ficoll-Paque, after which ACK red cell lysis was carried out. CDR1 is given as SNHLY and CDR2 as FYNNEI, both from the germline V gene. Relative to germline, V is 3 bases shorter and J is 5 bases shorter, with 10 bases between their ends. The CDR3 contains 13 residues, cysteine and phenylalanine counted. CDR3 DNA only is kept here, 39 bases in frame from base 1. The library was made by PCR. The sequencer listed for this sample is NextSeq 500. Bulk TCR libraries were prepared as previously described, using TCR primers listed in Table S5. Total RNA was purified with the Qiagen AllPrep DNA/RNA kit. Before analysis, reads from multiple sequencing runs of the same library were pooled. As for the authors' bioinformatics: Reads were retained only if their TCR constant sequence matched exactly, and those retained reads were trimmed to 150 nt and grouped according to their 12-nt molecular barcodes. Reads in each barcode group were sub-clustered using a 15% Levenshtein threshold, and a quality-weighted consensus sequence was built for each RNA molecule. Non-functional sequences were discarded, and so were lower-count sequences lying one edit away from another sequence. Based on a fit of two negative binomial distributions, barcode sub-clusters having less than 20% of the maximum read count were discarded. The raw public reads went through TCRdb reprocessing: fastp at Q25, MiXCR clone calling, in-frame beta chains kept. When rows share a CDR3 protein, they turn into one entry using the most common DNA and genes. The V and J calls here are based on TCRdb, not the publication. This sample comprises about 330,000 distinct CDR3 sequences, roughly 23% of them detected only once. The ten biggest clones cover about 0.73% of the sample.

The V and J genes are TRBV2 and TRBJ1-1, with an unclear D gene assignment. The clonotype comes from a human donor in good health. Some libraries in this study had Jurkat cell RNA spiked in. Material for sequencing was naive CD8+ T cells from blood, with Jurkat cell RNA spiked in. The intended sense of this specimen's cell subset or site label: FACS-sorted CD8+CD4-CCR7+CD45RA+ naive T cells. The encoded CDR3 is CASSDGPSTEAFF. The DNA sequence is TGTGCCAGCAGTGATGGGCCAAGTACTGAAGCTTTCTTT.